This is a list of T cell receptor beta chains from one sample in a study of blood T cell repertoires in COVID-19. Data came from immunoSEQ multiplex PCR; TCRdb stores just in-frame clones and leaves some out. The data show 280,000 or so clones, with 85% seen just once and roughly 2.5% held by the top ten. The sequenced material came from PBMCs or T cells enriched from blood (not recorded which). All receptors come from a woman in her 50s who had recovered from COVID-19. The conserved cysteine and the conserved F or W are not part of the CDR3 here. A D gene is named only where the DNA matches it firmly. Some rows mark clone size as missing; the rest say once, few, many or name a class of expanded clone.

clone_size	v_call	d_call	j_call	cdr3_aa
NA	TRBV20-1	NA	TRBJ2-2	SASDRSYGELF
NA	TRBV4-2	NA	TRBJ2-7	ASSQVGGPSYEQY
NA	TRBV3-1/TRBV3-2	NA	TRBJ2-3	ASSQLRGYSTDTQY
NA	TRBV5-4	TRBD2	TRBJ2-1	ASSLVGGGASVEQF
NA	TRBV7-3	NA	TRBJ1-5	AKSGGRCNQPQH
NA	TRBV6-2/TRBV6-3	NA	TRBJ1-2	ASSMGPAANYGYT
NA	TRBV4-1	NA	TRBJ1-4	ASSLWTSQEEKLF
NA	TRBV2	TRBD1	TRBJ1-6	ASSRDSYDNSPLH
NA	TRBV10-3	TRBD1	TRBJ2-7	AISEGQDYEQY
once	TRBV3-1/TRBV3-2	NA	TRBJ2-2	ASSQEGTEYTGELF
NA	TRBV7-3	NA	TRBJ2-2	ASSSGVDTGELF
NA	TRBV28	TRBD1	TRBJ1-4	ASSFDGGQGVEKLF
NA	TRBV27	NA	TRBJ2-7	ASSLRWNVAYEQY
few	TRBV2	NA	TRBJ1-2	ASSFKQENYGYT
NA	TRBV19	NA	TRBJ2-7	AINSGERSYEQY
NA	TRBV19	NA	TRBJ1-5	ASSQDSYNQPQH
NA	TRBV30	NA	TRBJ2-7	AWSDTGTGVARY
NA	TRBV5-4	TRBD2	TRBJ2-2	ASRAGGPAGELF
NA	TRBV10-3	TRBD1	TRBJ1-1	AISESGTGISTEAF
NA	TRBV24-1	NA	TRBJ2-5	ATSDSLAQETQY
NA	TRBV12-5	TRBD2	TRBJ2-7	ASGLVQLAAFYEQY
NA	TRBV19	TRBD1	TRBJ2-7	ASSNRGTYEQY
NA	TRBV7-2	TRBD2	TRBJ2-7	ASSLRTSGTWEQY
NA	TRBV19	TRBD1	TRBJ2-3	ASRDRELTDTQY
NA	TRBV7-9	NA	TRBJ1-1	ASSYTRSTEAF
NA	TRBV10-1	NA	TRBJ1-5	ASSGRGGKIRQPQH
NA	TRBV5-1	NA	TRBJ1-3	ASSRGADGNTIY
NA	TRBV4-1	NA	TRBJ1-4	ASSQGQQALATNEKLF
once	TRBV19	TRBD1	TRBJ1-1	ASSRGQGRREAF
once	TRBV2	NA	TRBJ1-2	ASSGSDYGYT
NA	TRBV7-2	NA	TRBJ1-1	ASSFIMNTEAF
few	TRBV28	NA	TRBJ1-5	ASSLIYQPQH
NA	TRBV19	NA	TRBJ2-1	ASGPDSLYNEQF
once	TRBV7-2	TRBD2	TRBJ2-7	ASSLETSGTTEQY
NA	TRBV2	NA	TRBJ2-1	ASREQVNEQF
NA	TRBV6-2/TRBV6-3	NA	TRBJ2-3	ASSSLLGTDTQY
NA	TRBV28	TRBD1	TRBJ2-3	AGQGQGTDTQY
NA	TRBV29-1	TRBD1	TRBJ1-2	SVGTGGNYGYT
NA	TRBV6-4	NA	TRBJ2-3	ASRRLSSTDTQY
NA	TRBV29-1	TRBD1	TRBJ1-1	STTGGGTEAF
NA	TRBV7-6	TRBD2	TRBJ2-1	ASSLGVAGKYNEQF
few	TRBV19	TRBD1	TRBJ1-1	ASSIGDRANEAF
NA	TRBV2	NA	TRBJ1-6	ASSERWQYNSPLH
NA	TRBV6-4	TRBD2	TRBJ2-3	ASSGTSGTDTQY
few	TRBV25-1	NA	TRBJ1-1	ASGGQNTEAF
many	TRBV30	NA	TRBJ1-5	AWRGATDGQPQH
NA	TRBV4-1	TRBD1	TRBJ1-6	ASSQQRGQGNSPLH
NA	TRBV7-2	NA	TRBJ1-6	ASSLRTGGSPLH
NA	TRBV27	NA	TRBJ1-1	ASRLSVNTEAF
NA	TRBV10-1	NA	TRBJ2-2	ASSEVGDKNTGELF
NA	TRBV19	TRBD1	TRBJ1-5	ASSTLPGQGNQPQH
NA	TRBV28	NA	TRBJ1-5	ASNTYSNQPQH
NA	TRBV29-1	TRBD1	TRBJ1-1	SVGPGQGYVEAF
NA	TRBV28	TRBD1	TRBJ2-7	ASRTQGAISNEQY
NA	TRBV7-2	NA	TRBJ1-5	ASSSLGLGNQPQH
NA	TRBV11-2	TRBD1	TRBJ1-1	ASSLGFGTVNTEAF
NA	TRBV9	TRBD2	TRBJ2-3	ASSVNSGGVDTQY
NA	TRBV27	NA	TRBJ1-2	ASSLGQNYGYT
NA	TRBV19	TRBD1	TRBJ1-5	ASSLQGGRGNNQPQH
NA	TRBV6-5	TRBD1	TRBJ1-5	ASSLTGQGAWPQH